A single sample gave rise to the 8 T cell receptor beta chains below, sequenced in a study of T cell repertoires in cytomegalovirus infection. Which antigens these TCRs recognize remains unknown. TCRdb re-analysed the reads in MiXCR, keeping a single row per CDR3 protein. The table includes about 770,000 distinct CDR3 sequences, around 29% detected once. The material sequenced was cultured CD8+ T cells from PBMCs, taken from culture after CMV antigen stimulation. These receptors were obtained from a human donor in good health (CMV status not recorded). Some clones in this sample may be carry-over from other donors' samples.

This clonotype was detected a few times. The chain couples TRBV11-2 to TRBJ1-3; D is uncertain. The ends were cut back, 5 bases at V and 0 bases at J, with 11 bases in the middle. CDR3 length: 15 residues. Looked up from germline, CDR1 is SGHAT and CDR2 is FQNNGV. The CDR3, as DNA: TGTGCCAGCAGCCTCCCAGGTCGCTCTGGAAACACCATATATTTT. Residues: CASSLPGRSGNTIYF.

The chain is built from TRBV11-2 and TRBJ2-5, with 10 bases identical to TRBD1. Trimming removed 3 bases from V and 5 bases from J; junction bases left unmatched: 9. Germline V lookup: CDR1 SGHAT, CDR2 FQNNGV. This CDR3 is 16 amino acids long. For the CDR3, the DNA is TGTGCCAGCAGCTTGGGGCAAAGGACAGGGGGGGAGACCCAGTACTTC. As protein: CASSLGQRTGGETQYF.

This clonotype was detected a few times. This chain joins TRBV27 and TRBJ1-2, with D uncertain. Trimming pared 5 bases from V and 2 bases from J, leaving 6 bases between. Germline CDR1 is MNHEY and CDR2 is SMNVEV (reference sequence). The CDR3 extends over 12 amino acids. Here the CDR3 reads CASSRYNYGYTF. The CDR3, as DNA: TGTGCCAGCAGTCGCTACAACTATGGCTACACCTTC.

In this sample, this clonotype turned up a few times. This chain links TRBV11-2 with TRBJ2-1; 8 bases align to TRBD2. The CDR3 is 16 amino acids. The trim removed 5 bases at V and 0 bases at J, leaving 6 bases unmatched. CDR1 SGHAT and CDR2 FQNNGV come from the germline V gene. The CDR3 region has the DNA TGTGCCAGCAGCAAGCCAAGCGGGAGCTCCTACAATGAGCAGTTCTTC. This gives the protein CASSKPSGSSYNEQFF.

The J gene is TRBJ1-3, the V gene TRBV6-8; no clear D gene. Germline V lookup: CDR1 MNHGY, CDR2 SAAAGT. Trimming left V 4 bases short and J 8 bases short, with 6 bases between. This CDR3 comprises 11 residues. The CDR3 nucleotides read TGTGCCAGCAGTTTCGGAGACACCATATATTTT. Translated, it gives CASSFGDTIYF.

The V gene is TRBV6-6, the J gene TRBJ1-1; D is uncertain. V was shortened by 5 bases and J by 5 bases, with 9 bases between the two germline ends. Per the germline V gene, CDR1 is MNHNY and CDR2 is SVGAGI (reference sequence). CDR3 length equals 12 residues. In DNA, the CDR3 is TGTGCCAGCAGTCCCCACCTGACTGAAGCTTTCTTT. This codes for CASSPHLTEAFF.

CDR3 DNA sequence: TGTGCCAGCAATGCGCTTGGGGAGCGGGGGACGAATGAGCAGTTCTTC. Its translation is CASNALGERGTNEQFF. The rearrangement links TRBV27 to TRBJ2-1; 8 positions match TRBD2. Trimming removed 7 bases from V and 7 bases from J; junction bases left unmatched: 15. The germline V gene encodes CDR1 MNHEY and CDR2 SMNVEV (reference sequence). The CDR3 is 16 amino acids.

This clonotype showed up just a few times. J is TRBJ2-1 and V is TRBV4-1, with 10 positions matching TRBD2. Germline V gene sequence: CDR1 MGHRA, CDR2 YSYEKL. V trimming: 1 base; J trimming: 5 bases; junction bases outside the gene matches: 2. There are 15 residues in the CDR3. The CDR3 region has the DNA TGCGCCAGCAGCCAAGCGAGCGGGGGGGACAATGAGCAGTTCTTC. This gives the protein CASSQASGGDNEQFF.